This TCR beta chain was retrieved from a study of blood T cell repertoires in COVID-19. The V gene's germline CDR1 is SQVTM and CDR2 ANQGSEA. This CDR3 has 12 residues. Trimming stripped 6 bases from V and 6 bases from J, with 11 bases between. Data came from immunoSEQ multiplex PCR; TCRdb stores just in-frame clones and leaves some out. The repertoire consists of 300,000 to 350,000 clones, with approximately 88% occurring once and the leading ten covering 9.5% to 10%. This clonotype originated in a man aged 25-45 years with COVID-19, enrolled during active disease. The sample taken for sequencing was peripheral blood. V gene TRBV29-1 combines with J gene TRBJ1-4; possible D gene TRBD1, 6 bases. This chain's CDR3 is CSVLRTDEKLFF. CDR3 in DNA: TGCAGCGTGCTTCGGACAGATGAAAAACTGTTTTTT.